This TCR beta chain was sequenced in a study of T cells of healthy individuals. The CDR3 contains 20 residues. CDR1 and CDR2 (germline): LGHNA, YSLEER. J lost 5 bases, V lost 2 bases, and 17 bases had no gene match. TCRdb reprocessed the 5' RACE reads with MiXCR, giving one entry per CDR3 protein. The sample comprises tens of thousands of distinct CDR3 sequences, approximately 4.8% of which are singletons, and approximately 8% rests with the top ten. V usage is TRBV4-3 and J usage is TRBJ2-1; TRBD2 agrees at 11 bases. The TCR was taken from a female donor in good health. The CDR3 spells CASSQHEPQLAGVLHNEQFF. In DNA, the CDR3 is TGCGCCAGCAGCCAACATGAACCCCAACTAGCGGGAGTGTTGCACAATGAGCAGTTCTTC.